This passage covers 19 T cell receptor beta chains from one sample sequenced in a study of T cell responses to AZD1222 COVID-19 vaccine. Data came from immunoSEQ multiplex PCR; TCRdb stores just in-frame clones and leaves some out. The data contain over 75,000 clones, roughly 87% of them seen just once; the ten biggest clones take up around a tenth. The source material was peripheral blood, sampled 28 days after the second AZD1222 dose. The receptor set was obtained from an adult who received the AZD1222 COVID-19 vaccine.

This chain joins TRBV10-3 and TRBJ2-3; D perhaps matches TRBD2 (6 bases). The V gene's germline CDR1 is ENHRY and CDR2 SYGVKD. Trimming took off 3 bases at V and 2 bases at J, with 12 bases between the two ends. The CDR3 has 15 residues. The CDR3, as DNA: TGTGCCATCAGTGAACCAGGGAGGAACACAGATACGCAGTATTTT. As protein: CAISEPGRNTDTQYF.

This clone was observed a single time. CDR3 DNA: TGTGCCAGCAGCCGAGACGACAGGGGGTGGAATGGCTACACCTTC. This gives the protein CASSRDDRGWNGYTF. The chain uses TRBV27 and TRBJ1-2, with 9 bases lining up with TRBD1. Losses at the gene ends were 6 bases for V and 6 bases for J; bases not matched to a gene: 11. The CDR3 covers 15 residues. The germline V gene encodes CDR1 MNHEY and CDR2 SMNVEV (reference sequence).

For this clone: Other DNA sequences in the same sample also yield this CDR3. The chain's CDR3 is CASSPPAGAAYEQYF. CDR3 DNA: TGTGCCAGCTCACCACCGGCTGGGGCGGCCTACGAGCAGTACTTC. This sequence joins TRBV18 and TRBJ2-7; the D gene is possibly TRBD1 (5 bases). V dropped 0 bases and J dropped 2 bases, with 11 bases sitting between them. This CDR3 has 15 residues. CDR1 is KGHSH and CDR2 is LQKENI in the germline V gene.

This chain's CDR3 is CASSLVHRANQPQHF. In nucleotides, the CDR3 is TGTGCCAGCAGTTTGGTACACAGGGCCAATCAGCCCCAGCATTTT. The V and J genes are TRBV28 and TRBJ1-5; the D gene is possibly TRBD1 (6 bases). Trimming stripped 3 bases from V and 3 bases from J, with 12 bases between. CDR1 and CDR2 (germline): MDHEN, SYDVKM. This CDR3 is 15 amino acids long.

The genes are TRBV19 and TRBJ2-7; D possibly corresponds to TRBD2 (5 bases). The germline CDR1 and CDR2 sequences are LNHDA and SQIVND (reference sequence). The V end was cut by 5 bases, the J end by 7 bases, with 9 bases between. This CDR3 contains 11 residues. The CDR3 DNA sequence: TGTGCCAGTAGTTTAGGACTGGAGCAGTACTTC. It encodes CASSLGLEQYF.

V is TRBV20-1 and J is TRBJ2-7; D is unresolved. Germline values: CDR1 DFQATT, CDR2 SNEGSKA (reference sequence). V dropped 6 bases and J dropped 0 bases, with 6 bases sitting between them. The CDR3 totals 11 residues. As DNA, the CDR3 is TGCAGTGCCAGAAGCTCCTACGAGCAGTACTTC. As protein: CSARSSYEQYF.

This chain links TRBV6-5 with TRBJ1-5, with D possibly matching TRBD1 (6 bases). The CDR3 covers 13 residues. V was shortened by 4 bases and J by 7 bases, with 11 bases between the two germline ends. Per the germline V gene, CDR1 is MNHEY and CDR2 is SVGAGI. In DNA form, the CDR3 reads TGTGCCAGCAGTTCCCAGGGACAACAGCCCCAGCATTTT. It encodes CASSSQGQQPQHF.

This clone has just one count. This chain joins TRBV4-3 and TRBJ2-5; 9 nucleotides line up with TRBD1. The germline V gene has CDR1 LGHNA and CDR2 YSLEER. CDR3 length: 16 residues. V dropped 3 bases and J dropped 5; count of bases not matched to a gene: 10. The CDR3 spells CASSQGITGGRETQYF. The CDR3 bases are TGCGCCAGCAGCCAGGGGATCACAGGGGGCAGGGAGACCCAGTACTTC.

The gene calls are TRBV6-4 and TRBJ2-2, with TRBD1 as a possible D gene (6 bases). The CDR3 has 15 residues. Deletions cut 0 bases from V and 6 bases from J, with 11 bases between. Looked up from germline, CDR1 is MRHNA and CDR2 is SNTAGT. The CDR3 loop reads CASSDSGTKAGELFF. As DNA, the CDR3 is TGTGCCAGCAGTGACTCCGGGACAAAAGCCGGGGAGCTGTTTTTT.

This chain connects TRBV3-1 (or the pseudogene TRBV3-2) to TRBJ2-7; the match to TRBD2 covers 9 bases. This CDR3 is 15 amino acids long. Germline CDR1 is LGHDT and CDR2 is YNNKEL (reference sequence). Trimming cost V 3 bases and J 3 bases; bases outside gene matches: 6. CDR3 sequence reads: CASSQGRLADYEQYF. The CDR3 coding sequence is TGTGCCAGCAGCCAGGGCAGACTAGCGGACTACGAGCAGTACTTC.

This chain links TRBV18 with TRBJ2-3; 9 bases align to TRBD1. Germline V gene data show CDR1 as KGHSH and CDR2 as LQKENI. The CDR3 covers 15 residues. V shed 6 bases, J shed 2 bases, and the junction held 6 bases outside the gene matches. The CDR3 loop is CASSSGQGHTDTQYF. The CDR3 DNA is TGTGCCAGCTCTTCGGGACAGGGCCACACAGATACGCAGTATTTT.

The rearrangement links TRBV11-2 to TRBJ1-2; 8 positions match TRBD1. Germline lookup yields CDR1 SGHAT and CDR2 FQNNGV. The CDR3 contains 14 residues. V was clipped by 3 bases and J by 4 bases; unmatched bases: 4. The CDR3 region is CASSLRDRGYGYTF. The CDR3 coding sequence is TGTGCCAGCAGCTTGAGAGACAGGGGCTATGGCTACACCTTC.

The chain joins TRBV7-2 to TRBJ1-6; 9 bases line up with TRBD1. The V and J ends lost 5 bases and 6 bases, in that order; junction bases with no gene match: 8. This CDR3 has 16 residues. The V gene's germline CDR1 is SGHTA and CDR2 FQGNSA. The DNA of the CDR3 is TGTGCCAGCAGCCCCGGACAGGGGAGTGGTAATTCACCCCTCCACTTT. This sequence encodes CASSPGQGSGNSPLHF.

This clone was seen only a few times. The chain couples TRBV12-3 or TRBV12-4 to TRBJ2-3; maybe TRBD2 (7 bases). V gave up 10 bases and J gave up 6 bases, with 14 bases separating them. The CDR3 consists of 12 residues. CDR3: CATVRGADTQYF. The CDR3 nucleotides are TGTGCCACGGTCCGGGGGGCGGATACGCAGTATTTT.

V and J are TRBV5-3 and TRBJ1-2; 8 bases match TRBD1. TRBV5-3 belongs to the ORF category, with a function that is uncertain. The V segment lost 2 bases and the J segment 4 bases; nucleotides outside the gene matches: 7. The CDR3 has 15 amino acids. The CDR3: CARSFTGGQVYGYTF. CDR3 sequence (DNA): TGTGCCAGAAGCTTTACAGGGGGACAGGTCTATGGCTACACCTTC.

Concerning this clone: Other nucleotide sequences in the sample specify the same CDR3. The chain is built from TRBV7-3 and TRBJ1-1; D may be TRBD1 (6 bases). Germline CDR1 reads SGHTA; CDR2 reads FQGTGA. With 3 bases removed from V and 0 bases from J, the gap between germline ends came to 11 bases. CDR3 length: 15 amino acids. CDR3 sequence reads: CASSLTGSMNTEAFF. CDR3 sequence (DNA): TGTGCCAGCAGCTTGACAGGAAGTATGAACACTGAAGCTTTCTTT. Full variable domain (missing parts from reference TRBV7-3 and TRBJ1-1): GAGVSQTPSNKVTEKGKYVELRCDPISGHTALYWYRQSLGQGPEFLIYFQGTGAADDSGLPNDRFFAVRPEGSVSTLKIQRTERGDSAVYLCASSLTGSMNTEAFFGQGTRLTVV.

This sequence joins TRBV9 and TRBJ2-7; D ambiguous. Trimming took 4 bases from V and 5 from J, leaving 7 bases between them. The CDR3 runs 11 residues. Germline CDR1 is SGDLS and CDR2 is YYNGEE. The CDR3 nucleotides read TGTGCCAGCAGCTCCCGCGACGAGCAGTACTTC. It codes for CASSSRDEQYF.

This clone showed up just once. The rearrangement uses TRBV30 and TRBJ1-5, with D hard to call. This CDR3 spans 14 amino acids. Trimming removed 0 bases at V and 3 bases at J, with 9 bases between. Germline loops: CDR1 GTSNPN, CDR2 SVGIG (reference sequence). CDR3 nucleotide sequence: TGTGCCTGGAGTGTACAAGGGATCAATCAGCCCCAGCATTTT. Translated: CAWSVQGINQPQHF.

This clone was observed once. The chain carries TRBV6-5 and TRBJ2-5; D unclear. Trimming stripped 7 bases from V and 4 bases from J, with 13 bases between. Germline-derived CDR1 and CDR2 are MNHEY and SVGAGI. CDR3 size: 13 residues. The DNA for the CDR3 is TGTGCCAGCATAAGGGATCGGTTAGAGACCCAGTACTTC. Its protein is CASIRDRLETQYF.